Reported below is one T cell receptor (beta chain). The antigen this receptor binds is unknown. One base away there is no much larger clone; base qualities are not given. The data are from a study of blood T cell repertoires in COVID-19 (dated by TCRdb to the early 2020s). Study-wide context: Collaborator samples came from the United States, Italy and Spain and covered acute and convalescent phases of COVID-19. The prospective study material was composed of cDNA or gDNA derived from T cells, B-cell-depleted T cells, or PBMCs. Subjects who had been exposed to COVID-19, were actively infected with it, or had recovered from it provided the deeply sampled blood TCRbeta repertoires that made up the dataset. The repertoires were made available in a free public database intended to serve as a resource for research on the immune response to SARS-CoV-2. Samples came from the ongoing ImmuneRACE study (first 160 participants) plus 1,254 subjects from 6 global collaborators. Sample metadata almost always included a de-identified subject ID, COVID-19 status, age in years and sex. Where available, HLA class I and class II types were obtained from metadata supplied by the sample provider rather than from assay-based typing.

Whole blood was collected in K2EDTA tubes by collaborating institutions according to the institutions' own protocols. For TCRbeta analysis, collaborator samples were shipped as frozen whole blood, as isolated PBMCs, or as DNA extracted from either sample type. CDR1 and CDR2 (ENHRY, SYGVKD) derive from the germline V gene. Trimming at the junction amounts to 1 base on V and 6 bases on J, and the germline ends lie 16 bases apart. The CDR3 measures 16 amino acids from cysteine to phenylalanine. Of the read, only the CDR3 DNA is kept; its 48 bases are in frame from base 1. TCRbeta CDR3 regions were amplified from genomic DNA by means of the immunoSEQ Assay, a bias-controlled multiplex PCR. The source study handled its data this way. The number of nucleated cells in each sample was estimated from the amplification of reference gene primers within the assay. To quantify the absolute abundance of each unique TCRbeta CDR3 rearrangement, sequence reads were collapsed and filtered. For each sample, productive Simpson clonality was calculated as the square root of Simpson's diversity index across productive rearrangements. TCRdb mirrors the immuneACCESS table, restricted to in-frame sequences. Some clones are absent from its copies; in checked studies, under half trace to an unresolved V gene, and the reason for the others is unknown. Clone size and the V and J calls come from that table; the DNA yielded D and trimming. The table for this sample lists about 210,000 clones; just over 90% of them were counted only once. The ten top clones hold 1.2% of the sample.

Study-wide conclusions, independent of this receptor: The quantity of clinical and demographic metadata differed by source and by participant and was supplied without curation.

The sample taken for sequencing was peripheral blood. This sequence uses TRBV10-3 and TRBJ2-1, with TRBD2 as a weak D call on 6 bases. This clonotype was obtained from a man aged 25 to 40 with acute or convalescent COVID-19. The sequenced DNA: TGTGCCATCAGTGAGTTGGAGGGGCCCTCTTCCAATGAGCAGTTCTTC. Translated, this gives CAISELEGPSSNEQFF.